This T cell receptor beta chain was captured in a study of CD8 T cells in ankylosing spondylitis. V shed 1 base and J shed 4 bases, with 8 bases lying between them. Germline CDR1 reads MNHEY; CDR2 reads SMNVEV (reference sequence). The CDR3 consists of 14 residues. Study observations and caveats: For ankylosing spondylitis blood, a TCR beta motif of under 10 highly homologous variants appeared characteristic.

As to this clonotype: The antigen is not known.

For TCR beta, libraries came from quantitative 5'-RACE with molecular barcodes. TCRdb reanalysed the 5' RACE reads using MiXCR and keeps one entry per CDR3 protein. The sample has some 700,000 distinct CDR3 sequences, over 15% seen once. This TCR was sampled from a male donor with ankylosing spondylitis. The chain employs TRBV27 and TRBJ2-1; unclear D gene. The sequenced sample was blood, either unsorted or a sorted T cell fraction (not recorded which). The CDR3 region is CASSLFSEYNEQFF. CDR3 sequence (DNA): TGTGCCAGCAGTTTATTTTCCGAGTACAATGAGCAGTTCTTC.